This T cell receptor (beta chain) was sequenced in a study of patients and donors after allogeneic stem cell transplantation. Germline V gives CDR1 SNHLY, CDR2 FYNNEI. The CDR3 has 13 residues. Losses at the gene ends were 11 bases for V and 7 bases for J; bases not matched to a gene: 9. TCRdb reanalysed the RT-PCR reads using MiXCR and keeps one entry per CDR3 protein. The sample shows approximately 150,000 distinct CDR3 sequences, about 24% of them seen only once. The receptor's source is a human donor who was either an allogeneic HSCT recipient or a stem cell or donor lymphocyte infusion donor (not recorded which). It is not recorded whose cells these are; they may come from a transplant donor. The sample was blood, either unsorted or a sorted T cell fraction (not recorded which). V usage is TRBV2 and J usage is TRBJ2-1; 9 bases fit TRBD2. In DNA form, the CDR3 reads TGTGCCGGAAGCGGGAGGAATGAGAATGAGCAGTTCTTC. Its translation: CAGSGRNENEQFF.